The 17 T cell receptor beta chains listed next were all sequenced from one sample in a study of blood T cell repertoires in COVID-19. Here immunoSEQ multiplex PCR was the method, and the copy in TCRdb shows in-frame clones only, minus some. In the table there are about 87,000 clones, around four fifths of which are singletons. Sequenced input: peripheral blood. All receptors derive from a woman aged 70 to 79 with acute or convalescent COVID-19.

The J gene is TRBJ2-1, the V gene TRBV5-4; 7 nucleotides agree with TRBD2. Germline V CDR1 and CDR2: SGHNT, YYREEE (reference sequence). This CDR3 is built from 15 residues. The J segment lost 4 bases and the V segment lost 2 bases, leaving 6 bases of the junction unmatched. The CDR3 DNA reads TGTGCCAGCAGCTTCGGACTAGAGTCTTACAATGAGCAGTTCTTC. Its protein is CASSFGLESYNEQFF.

This sequence joins TRBV2 and TRBJ1-2, with 8 bases that match TRBD1. The trim removed 3 bases at V and 4 bases at J, leaving 4 bases unmatched. The CDR3 sequence is 14 residues long. Germline-derived CDR1 and CDR2 are SNHLY and FYNNEI. In nucleotides, the CDR3 is TGTGCCAGCAGTGAGCTGGGGACAGGCTATGGCTACACCTTC. Residues: CASSELGTGYGYTF. The full variable domain, rest sourced from reference TRBV2 and TRBJ1-2, is EPEVTQTPSHQVTQMGQEVILRCVPISNHLYFYWYRQILGQKVEFLVSFYNNEISEKSEIFDDQFSVERPDGSNFTLKIRSTKLEDSAMYFCASSELGTGYGYTFGSGTRLTVV.

The chain is built from TRBV10-3 and TRBJ2-3, with D perhaps TRBD2 (6 bases). From germline, CDR1 is ENHRY and CDR2 SYGVKD. The CDR3 has 13 amino acids. Trimming took 9 bases from V and 2 from J, leaving 12 bases between them. CDR3 residues: CAIRGTDTDTQYF. The CDR3 DNA follows: TGTGCCATACGGGGGACTGACACAGATACGCAGTATTTT.

This clone appeared once. The CDR3 region has the DNA TGTGCCAGCAGCCAAAGGGAGAGCAATCAGCCCCAGCATTTT. Amino acid sequence: CASSQRESNQPQHF. The J gene is TRBJ1-5, the V gene TRBV3-1 (or the pseudogene TRBV3-2), with D uncertain. The germline V gene has CDR1 LGHDT and CDR2 YNNKEL (reference sequence). CDR3 length: 14 amino acids. V lost 2 bases and J lost 1, with 6 bases in between.

V usage is TRBV9 and J usage is TRBJ2-2; the D gene is possibly TRBD2 (6 bases). The CDR3 has 15 amino acids. Germline lookup yields CDR1 SGDLS and CDR2 YYNGEE. V lost 4 bases, J lost 6 bases, and 16 bases lay in between. CDR3 loop: CASSLTEGGAGELFF. CDR3 nucleotide sequence: TGTGCCAGCAGCCTTACAGAAGGAGGGGCCGGGGAGCTGTTTTTT. Full variable domain (rest looked up from reference TRBV9 and TRBJ2-2): DSGVTQTPKHLITATGQRVTLRCSPRSGDLSVYWYQQSLDQGLQFLIQYYNGEERAKGNILERFSAQQFPDLHSELNLSSLELGDSALYFCASSLTEGGAGELFFGEGSRLTVL.

This CDR3 reads CASSEAGRTPYEQYF. CDR3 sequence (DNA): TGTGCCAGCAGTGAAGCGGGCAGAACCCCCTACGAGCAGTACTTC. This chain joins TRBV6-1 and TRBJ2-7; no definite D call. V was trimmed by 0 bases and J by 2 bases, leaving 11 bases between them. The CDR3 length is 15 residues. CDR1 is MNHNS and CDR2 is SASEGT in the germline V gene.

The chain has TRBV19 and TRBJ1-6, with 7 bases identical to TRBD1. This CDR3 has 14 residues. V was pared by 3 bases and J by 7 bases, with 3 bases of the junction left unmatched. Per germline, CDR1 LNHDA and CDR2 SQIVND (reference sequence). Written as DNA, the CDR3 is TGTGCCAGTAGTATTAAGGGACAGAATTCACCCCTCCACTTT. Amino acid sequence: CASSIKGQNSPLHF.

V usage is TRBV30 and J usage is TRBJ2-3; D unclear. The CDR3 is 13 residues long. Looked up from germline, CDR1 is GTSNPN and CDR2 is SVGIG (reference sequence). Trimming stripped 2 bases from V and 5 bases from J, with 11 bases between. CDR3: CAWSLRSGDTQYF. CDR3 DNA: TGTGCCTGGAGTCTTCGATCCGGAGATACGCAGTATTTT. The full variable domain, its missing parts supplied by reference TRBV30 and TRBJ2-3, is SQTIHQWPATLVQPVGSPLSLECTVEGTSNPNLYWYRQAAGRGLQLLFYSVGIGQISSEVPQNLSASRPQDRQFILSSKKLLLSDSGFYLCAWSLRSGDTQYFGPGTRLTVL.

This clone was seen once. The chain carries TRBV5-1 and TRBJ2-7, with TRBD1 identical over 8 bases. The junction had 3 bases not matched to a gene; V was cut back by 0 bases and J by 7 bases. Germline assignment: CDR1 SGHRS and CDR2 YFSETQ. This CDR3 region has 13 residues. The CDR3 region has the DNA TGCGCCAGCAGCTTGGATAGGACAGGGGAGCAGTACTTC. This codes for CASSLDRTGEQYF.

The V gene is TRBV7-3, the J gene TRBJ2-3; possible D gene TRBD1, 6 bases. The CDR3 spans 15 residues. Trimming shortened V by 1 base and J by 5 bases, and 13 bases separated the two germline ends. The germline CDR1 and CDR2 sequences are SGHTA and FQGTGA. The CDR3: CASSLRQGSRDTQYF. CDR3 bases: TGTGCCAGCAGCTTAAGGCAGGGGTCCCGAGATACGCAGTATTTT.

This clone was detected once. The chain carries TRBV11-1 and TRBJ2-7; D possibly corresponds to TRBD2 (6 bases). CDR1 is SGHAT and CDR2 is FQDESV in the germline V gene (reference sequence). The CDR3 has 15 residues. Trimming cost V 5 bases and J 0 bases, with 14 bases left between them. The CDR3 bases are TGTGCCAGCAGCCTGGATCCCGGGAGCTCCTACGAGCAGTACTTC. Its protein is CASSLDPGSSYEQYF.

The chain carries TRBV7-9 and TRBJ2-2; the match to TRBD1 covers 9 bases. Germline V gene lookup returns CDR1 SEHNR and CDR2 FQNEAQ (reference sequence). V dropped 5 bases and J dropped 4; count of bases not matched to a gene: 8. This CDR3 is built from 16 residues. The CDR3 DNA sequence: TGTGCCAGCAGCCCAGGACAGGGGCTAGGCACCGGGGAGCTGTTTTTT. Its protein is CASSPGQGLGTGELFF.

The V and J genes are TRBV7-9 and TRBJ1-3; no definite D call. V was trimmed by 8 bases and J by 4 bases, leaving 15 bases between them. Germline V gene sequence: CDR1 SEHNR, CDR2 FQNEAQ (reference sequence). The CDR3 covers 14 residues. In DNA form, the CDR3 reads TGTGCCAGCCACCCGGTACTCAACGGAAACACCATATATTTT. Amino acid sequence: CASHPVLNGNTIYF.

This chain connects TRBV4-1 to TRBJ1-2, with a tentative D call TRBD1 (6 bases). CDR3 size: 17 residues. The ends were cut back, 5 bases at V and 3 bases at J, with 22 bases in the middle. The germline gives CDR1 MGHRA, CDR2 YSYEKL. The CDR3 DNA follows: TGCGCCAGCAGCTACCGCGACGGCGGGGGCGCTGACTATGGCTACACCTTC. Translation gives CASSYRDGGGADYGYTF.

In nucleotides, the CDR3 is TGTGCCTGGAGTGGACTCTCCGGACAGTACAATGAGCAGTTCTTC. As protein: CAWSGLSGQYNEQFF. The chain couples TRBV30 to TRBJ2-1; D possibly corresponds to TRBD1 (6 bases). The CDR3 loop spans 15 amino acids. V lost 1 base and J 4 bases, leaving 14 bases between the germline ends. Germline CDR1 GTSNPN, CDR2 SVGIG (reference sequence).

CDR3 loop: CASSYFAWTEDNEQFF. The CDR3 DNA reads TGTGCCAGCAGCTATTTCGCCTGGACAGAAGACAATGAGCAGTTCTTC. The chain combines TRBV7-8 with TRBJ2-1; possible D gene TRBD1, 6 bases. CDR1 SGHVS and CDR2 FQNEAQ come from the germline V gene. Trimming shortened V by 4 bases and J by 5 bases, and 18 bases separated the two germline ends. This CDR3 region has 16 residues.

DNA for the CDR3: TGTGCCAGCACTGAGACGACAGGCGGCAGGACCCAGTACTTC. This sequence encodes CASTETTGGRTQYF. This chain links TRBV2 with TRBJ2-5, with a tentative D call TRBD1 (6 bases). The CDR3 has 14 amino acids. CDR1 SNHLY and CDR2 FYNNEI come from the germline V gene. Deletions cut 7 bases from V and 7 bases from J, with 19 bases between. Drawing the rest from reference TRBV2 and TRBJ2-5, the complete variable domain is EPEVTQTPSHQVTQMGQEVILRCVPISNHLYFYWYRQILGQKVEFLVSFYNNEISEKSEIFDDQFSVERPDGSNFTLKIRSTKLEDSAMYFCASTETTGGRTQYFGPGTRLLVL.